This TCR beta chain was observed in a study of T cells in localized non-small cell lung cancer. V shed 0 bases and J shed 7 bases, with 13 bases lying between them. CDR1 SGHVS and CDR2 FNYEAQ come from the germline V gene. The CDR3 runs 14 residues. Data came from immunoSEQ multiplex PCR; TCRdb stores just in-frame clones and leaves some out. The data contain approximately 70,000 clones, 80% to 90% of them seen just once; the ten biggest clones take up roughly 4.8%. The chain has TRBV7-6 and TRBJ2-7, with unresolved D. The sample in question was PBMCs, obtained before any cancer treatment. This receptor was identified in a man aged 40 to 69 with stage II lung adenocarcinoma. CDR3 protein: CASSLAVTGEEQYF. The CDR3 region has the DNA TGTGCCAGCAGCTTAGCGGTGACTGGGGAAGAGCAGTACTTC.